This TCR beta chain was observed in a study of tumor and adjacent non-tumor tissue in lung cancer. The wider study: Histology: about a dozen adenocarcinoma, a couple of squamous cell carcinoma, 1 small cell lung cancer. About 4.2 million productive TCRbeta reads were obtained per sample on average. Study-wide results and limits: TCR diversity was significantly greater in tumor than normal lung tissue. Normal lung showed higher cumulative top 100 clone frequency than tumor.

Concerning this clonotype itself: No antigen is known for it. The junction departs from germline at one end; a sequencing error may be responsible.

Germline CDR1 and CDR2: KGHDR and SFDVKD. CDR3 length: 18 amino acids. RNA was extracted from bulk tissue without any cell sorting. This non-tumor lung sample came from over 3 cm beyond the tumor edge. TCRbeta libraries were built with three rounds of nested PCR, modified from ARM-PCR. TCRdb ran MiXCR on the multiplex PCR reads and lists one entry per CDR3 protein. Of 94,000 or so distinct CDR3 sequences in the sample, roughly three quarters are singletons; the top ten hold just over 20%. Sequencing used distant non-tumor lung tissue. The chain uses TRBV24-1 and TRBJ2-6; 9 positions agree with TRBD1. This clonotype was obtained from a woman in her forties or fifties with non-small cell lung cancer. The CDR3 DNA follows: TGTGCCACCAGTGGGGGGGGACAGGGCGAAACTGGGGCCAACGCCCTGACTTTC. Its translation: CATSGGGQGETGANALTF.